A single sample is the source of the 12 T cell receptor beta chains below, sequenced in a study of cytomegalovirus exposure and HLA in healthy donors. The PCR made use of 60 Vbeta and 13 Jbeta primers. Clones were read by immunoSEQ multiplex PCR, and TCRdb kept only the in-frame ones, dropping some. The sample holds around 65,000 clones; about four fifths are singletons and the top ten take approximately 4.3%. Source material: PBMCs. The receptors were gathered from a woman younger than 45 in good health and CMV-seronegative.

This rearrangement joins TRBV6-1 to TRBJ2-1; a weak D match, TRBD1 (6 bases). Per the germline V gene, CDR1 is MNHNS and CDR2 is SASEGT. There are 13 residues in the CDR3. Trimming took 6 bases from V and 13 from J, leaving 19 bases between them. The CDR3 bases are TGTGCCAGCAGCCCCCGAACACAGGGACCTCAGTTCTTC. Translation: CASSPRTQGPQFF.

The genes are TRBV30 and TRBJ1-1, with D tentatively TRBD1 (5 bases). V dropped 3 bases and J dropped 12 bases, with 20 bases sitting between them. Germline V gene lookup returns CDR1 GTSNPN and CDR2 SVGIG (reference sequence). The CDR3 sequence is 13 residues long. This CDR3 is CAWSASRVRSTFF. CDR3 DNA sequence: TGTGCCTGGAGCGCAAGCAGGGTTAGATCAACTTTCTTT.

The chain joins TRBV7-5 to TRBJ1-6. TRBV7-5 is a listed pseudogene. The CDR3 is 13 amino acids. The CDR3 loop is CVRSPGGDSPLHF. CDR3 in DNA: TGTGTCAGAAGCCCCGGGGGTGATTCACCCCTCCACTTT.

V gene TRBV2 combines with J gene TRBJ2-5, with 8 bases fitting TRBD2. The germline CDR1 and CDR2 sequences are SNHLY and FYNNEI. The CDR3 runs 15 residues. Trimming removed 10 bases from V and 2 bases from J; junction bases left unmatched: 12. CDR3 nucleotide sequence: TGTGCCACTTACATGAACGGGGGGGAGCAAGAGACCCAGTACTTC. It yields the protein CATYMNGGEQETQYF.

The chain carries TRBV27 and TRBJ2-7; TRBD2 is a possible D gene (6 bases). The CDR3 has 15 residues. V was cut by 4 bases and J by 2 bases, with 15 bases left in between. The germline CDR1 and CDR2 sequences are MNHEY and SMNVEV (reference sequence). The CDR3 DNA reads TGTGCCAGCAGTTCCCGGGACTTAGGACCCTACGAGCAGTACTTC. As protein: CASSSRDLGPYEQYF.

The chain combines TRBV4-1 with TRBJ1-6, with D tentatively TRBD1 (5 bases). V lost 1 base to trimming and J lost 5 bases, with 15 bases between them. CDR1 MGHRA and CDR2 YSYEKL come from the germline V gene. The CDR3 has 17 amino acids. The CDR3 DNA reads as TGCGCCAGCAGCCAAGTTCCAGGGACTTTCGATAATTCACCCCTCCACTTT. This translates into CASSQVPGTFDNSPLHF.

CDR3 protein: CSVAGTGEFEQYF. CDR3 in DNA: TGCAGCGTAGCCGGGACAGGGGAGTTCGAGCAGTACTTC. The J gene is TRBJ2-7, the V gene TRBV29-1; TRBD1 agrees at 10 bases. CDR3 length: 13 amino acids. From germline, CDR1 is SQVTM and CDR2 ANQGSEA. The trim removed 6 bases at V and 6 bases at J, leaving 8 bases unmatched.

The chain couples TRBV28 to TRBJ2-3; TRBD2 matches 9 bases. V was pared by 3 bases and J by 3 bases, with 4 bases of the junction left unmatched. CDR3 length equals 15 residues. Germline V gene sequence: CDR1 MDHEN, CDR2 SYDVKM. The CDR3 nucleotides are TGTGCCAGCAGTTTTAGTGCGGGAGGGACAGATACGCAGTATTTT. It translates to CASSFSAGGTDTQYF.

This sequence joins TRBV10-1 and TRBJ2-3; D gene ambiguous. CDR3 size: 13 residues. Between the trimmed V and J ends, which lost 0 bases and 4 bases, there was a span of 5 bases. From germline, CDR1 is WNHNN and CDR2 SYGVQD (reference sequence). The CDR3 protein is CASSESRPDTQYF. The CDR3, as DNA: TGCGCCAGCAGTGAGTCGAGGCCAGATACGCAGTATTTT.

CDR3 amino acids: CASRRLVYGYTF. The CDR3, as DNA: TGTGCCAGCAGGCGGTTAGTCTATGGCTACACCTTC. The chain joins TRBV2 to TRBJ1-2, with D unresolved. Trimming pared 6 bases from V and 4 bases from J, leaving 9 bases between. CDR3 length: 12 amino acids. The germline V gene has CDR1 SNHLY and CDR2 FYNNEI.

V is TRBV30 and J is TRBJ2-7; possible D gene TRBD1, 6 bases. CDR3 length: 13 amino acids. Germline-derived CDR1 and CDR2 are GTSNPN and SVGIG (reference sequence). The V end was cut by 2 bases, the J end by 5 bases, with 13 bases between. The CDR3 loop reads CAWSTQGPHEQYF. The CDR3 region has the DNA TGTGCCTGGAGTACGCAGGGGCCCCACGAGCAGTACTTC.

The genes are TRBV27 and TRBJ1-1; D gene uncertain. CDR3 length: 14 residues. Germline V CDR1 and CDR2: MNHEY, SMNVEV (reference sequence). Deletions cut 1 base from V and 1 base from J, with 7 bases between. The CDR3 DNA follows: TGTGCCAGCAGTTTATTCCGGGGGAACACTGAAGCTTTCTTT. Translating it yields CASSLFRGNTEAFF.